A single sample is the source of the 9 T cell receptor beta chains below, sequenced in a study of cytomegalovirus exposure and HLA in healthy donors. PCR used 60 Vbeta primers and 13 Jbeta primers. TCRdb's copy holds only in-frame clones and misses some; the assay was immunoSEQ multiplex PCR. This table has about 200,000 clones, roughly 79% appearing once. Sequenced material: PBMCs. The receptors come from a man aged 18 to 29 in good health and CMV-seronegative.

This chain joins TRBV4-3 and TRBJ1-3; D is possibly TRBD1 (6 bases). There are 18 residues in the CDR3. Germline-derived CDR1 and CDR2 are LGHNA and YSLEER. V dropped 2 bases and J dropped 1 base, with 18 bases sitting between them. DNA for the CDR3: TGCGCCAGCAGCCAAACCGGGCCCCTGGACAGTTCTGGAAACACCATATATTTT. It specifies CASSQTGPLDSSGNTIYF.

V usage is TRBV19 and J usage is TRBJ1-5, with 12 bases matching TRBD1. Losses at the gene ends were 5 bases for V and 7 bases for J; bases not matched to a gene: 3. In germline, CDR1 is LNHDA, CDR2 SQIVND (reference sequence). The CDR3 contains 14 residues. CDR3 in amino acids: CASSGTGGWQPQHF. CDR3 coding DNA: TGTGCCAGTAGTGGGACAGGGGGCTGGCAGCCCCAGCATTTT. The variable domain in full, with the rest retrieved from reference TRBV19 and TRBJ1-5, is DGGITQSPKYLFRKEGQNVTLSCEQNLNHDAMYWYRQDPGQGLRLIYYSQIVNDFQKGDIAEGYSVSREKKESFPLTVTSAQKNPTAFYLCASSGTGGWQPQHFGDGTRLSIL.

V and J are TRBV11-2 and TRBJ1-1, with TRBD1 matching over 8 bases. The germline V gene encodes CDR1 SGHAT and CDR2 FQNNGV. The ends lost 2 bases at V and 4 bases at J; junction bases unmatched: 9. The CDR3 extends over 16 amino acids. Written as DNA, the CDR3 is TGTGCCAGCAGCTTACAAGGACAGGGAAGTTTCACTGAAGCTTTCTTT. Its translation is CASSLQGQGSFTEAFF.

CDR3 nucleotides: TGTGCCTTTACTCAGGACTCAAACACTGAAGCTTTCTTT. Translated: CAFTQDSNTEAFF. The genes are TRBV30 and TRBJ1-1; no firm D call. V lost 7 bases, J lost 2 bases, and 14 bases lay in between. The CDR3 contains 13 residues. Germline V gene lookup returns CDR1 GTSNPN and CDR2 SVGIG (reference sequence).

The chain carries TRBV5-4 and TRBJ2-1; D perhaps matches TRBD2 (5 bases). CDR1 and CDR2 (germline): SGHNT, YYREEE (reference sequence). This CDR3 is 13 amino acids long. V lost 0 bases and J lost 9, with 10 bases in between. The CDR3 nucleotides are TGTGCCAGCAGCTTGGATTCTAGCTTTGAGCAGTTCTTC. This sequence encodes CASSLDSSFEQFF.

This clone was counted only a few times. The chain is built from TRBV5-4 and TRBJ2-5; TRBD2 aligns across 8 bases. The CDR3 has 17 residues. Germline values: CDR1 SGHNT, CDR2 YYREEE (reference sequence). V trimming: 3 bases; J trimming: 2 bases; junction bases outside the gene matches: 12. CDR3 in amino acids: CASSSGGGFWGQETQYF. The CDR3, as DNA: TGTGCCAGCAGCTCGGGGGGGGGATTTTGGGGGCAAGAGACCCAGTACTTC.

The chain joins TRBV9 to TRBJ1-1, with a possible D match to TRBD1 (5 bases). CDR3 length: 15 residues. Germline V gene sequence: CDR1 SGDLS, CDR2 YYNGEE. The V and J ends lost 3 bases and 5 bases respectively, with 17 bases between them. This chain's CDR3 is CASSASLGVRTEAFF. DNA of the CDR3: TGTGCCAGCAGCGCCTCGTTAGGGGTGCGGACTGAAGCTTTCTTT.

Only a few counts were recorded for this clone. This chain joins TRBV9 and TRBJ2-5; D possibly corresponds to TRBD1 (6 bases). V was trimmed by 0 bases and J by 1 base, leaving 13 bases between them. The CDR3 has 16 amino acids. From germline, CDR1 is SGDLS and CDR2 YYNGEE. The CDR3 bases are TGTGCCAGCAGCGTAGTATCCTGGGGGCCCCAAGAGACCCAGTACTTC. This sequence encodes CASSVVSWGPQETQYF.

The chain couples TRBV5-6 to TRBJ1-2; 7 nucleotides match TRBD1. Looked up from germline, CDR1 is SGHDT and CDR2 is YYEEEE. V lost 0 bases, J lost 8 bases, and 13 bases stayed unmatched. The CDR3 sequence is 16 residues long. CDR3 loop: CASSLANFAGTAGYTF. Written as DNA, the CDR3 is TGTGCCAGCAGCTTGGCCAATTTCGCGGGGACAGCAGGCTACACCTTC.